The TCR beta chain under discussion was sequenced for a study of cytomegalovirus exposure and HLA in healthy donors. Trimming took 2 bases from V and 1 from J, leaving 13 bases between them. CDR1 is GTSNPN and CDR2 is SVGIG in the germline V gene (reference sequence). The CDR3 extends over 15 amino acids. The PCR contained 60 Vbeta and 13 Jbeta primers. Clones were read by immunoSEQ multiplex PCR, and TCRdb kept only the in-frame ones, dropping some. The sample consists of about 190,000 clones, about 84% of them appearing once. Sequencing was carried out using PBMCs. V is TRBV30 and J is TRBJ2-3; TRBD2 is a possible D gene (6 bases). The clonotype comes from a woman younger than 45 in good health and CMV-seropositive. The CDR3 spells CAWSTGGEGTDTQYF. CDR3 nucleotides: TGTGCCTGGAGTACAGGAGGGGAGGGCACAGATACGCAGTATTTT.